This passage covers 3 T cell receptor beta chains from one sample sequenced in a study of cytomegalovirus exposure and HLA in healthy donors. Data came from immunoSEQ multiplex PCR; TCRdb stores just in-frame clones and leaves some out. The sample holds approximately 70,000 clones; 94% are singletons and the top ten take 0.55% to 0.8%. Sequencing was carried out using PBMCs. The source of these receptors is a woman younger than 35 in good health and CMV-seronegative.

This rearrangement joins TRBV19 to TRBJ1-2; D not certain. The germline V and J ends were trimmed by 1 base and 4 bases, with 10 bases remaining between them. There are 14 residues in the CDR3. The germline V gene has CDR1 LNHDA and CDR2 SQIVND (reference sequence). CDR3 in amino acids: CASSIGLAVYGYTF. The DNA of the CDR3 is TGTGCCAGTAGTATAGGACTGGCAGTCTATGGCTACACCTTC.

DNA of the CDR3: TGTGCCAGCAGTTTCAGTCTAGCGGGGACAGATACGCAGTATTTT. It specifies CASSFSLAGTDTQYF. V is TRBV27 and J is TRBJ2-3; 9 bases align to TRBD2. CDR1 MNHEY and CDR2 SMNVEV come from the germline V gene (reference sequence). The CDR3 is 15 residues long. The trim removed 3 bases at V and 3 bases at J, leaving 4 bases unmatched.

This sequence joins TRBV7-2 and TRBJ2-2; possible D gene TRBD2, 5 bases. This CDR3 spans 14 amino acids. Trimming took off 1 base at V and 5 bases at J, with 8 bases between the two ends. Germline values: CDR1 SGHTA, CDR2 FQGNSA. The CDR3 is CASSLVSGTGELFF. In DNA, the CDR3 is TGTGCCAGCAGCTTAGTCTCGGGAACCGGGGAGCTGTTTTTT.